The 16 T cell receptor beta chains given below trace back to one sample, sequenced in a study of CXCR3-negative and CXCR3-positive naive CD8 T cells. Broader study findings: More hydrophobic TRB CDR3s were found in CXCR3-positive naive cells than in CXCR3-negative naive cells.

Each TRB cDNA library was prepared by 5' RACE (with UMI labels). One entry per CDR3 protein, without DNA, is what TCRdb gives after re-calling the 5' RACE reads. The specimen's table records approximately 100,000 distinct CDR3 sequences. Their cognate antigens are unknown. Sequences were obtained from naive CXCR3+ CD8+ T cells from blood. Subset given: CD45RO-CCR7+CD27+CD95- naive CD8+ T cells expressing CXCR3 (TNR3+). Source of these receptors: a human donor in good health. Some clones in this sample may be carry-over from other donors' samples.

The rearrangement links TRBV9 to TRBJ1-6; TCRdb selects TRBD1, and the lack of DNA leaves this call unchecked. This CDR3 is 14 amino acids long. Germline loops: CDR1 SGDLS, CDR2 YYNGEE. The CDR3 here is CASSTGTGITPLHF.

The chain carries TRBV4-3 and TRBJ2-1; the D gene TCRdb calls, TRBD1, cannot be checked with no DNA. The CDR3 runs 17 residues. Germline V gene sequence: CDR1 LGHNA, CDR2 YSLEER. The CDR3 sequence: CASSQEVARGAIDEQFF.

This chain joins TRBV3-1 and TRBJ2-2. Germline V gene sequence: CDR1 LGHDT, CDR2 YNNKEL (reference sequence). The CDR3 contains 17 residues. CDR3 sequence reads: CASSQDRLTSNTGELFF.

V and J are TRBV15 and TRBJ1-4; TCRdb lists TRBD1, though no DNA is available to test this call. This CDR3 spans 16 amino acids. Germline V lookup: CDR1 LNHNV, CDR2 YYDKDF (reference sequence). CDR3 loop: CATSTQTGGTNEKLFF.

This rearrangement joins TRBV30 to TRBJ1-1. The CDR3 sequence is 12 residues long. Germline CDR1 and CDR2: GTSNPN and SVGIG (reference sequence). CDR3 protein: CAWSGGNTEAFF.

The V call is TRBV15, the J call TRBJ1-4. From germline, CDR1 is LNHNV and CDR2 YYDKDF (reference sequence). The CDR3 runs 16 residues. CDR3 region: CATSRDFSEVEEKLFF. Looking up the rest from reference TRBV15 and TRBJ1-4 gives the full variable domain: DAMVIQNPRYQVTQFGKPVTLSCSQTLNHNVMYWYQQKSSQAPKLLFHYYDKDFNNEADTPDNFQSRRPNTSFCFLDIRSPGLGDTAMYLCATSRDFSEVEEKLFFGSGTQLSVL.

This rearrangement joins TRBV5-6 to TRBJ2-3; TCRdb selects TRBD1, and the lack of DNA leaves this call unchecked. The germline gives CDR1 SGHDT, CDR2 YYEEEE. This CDR3 comprises 15 residues. CDR3 loop: CASSLVSGAGDTQYF.

The rearrangement uses TRBV12-3 or TRBV12-4 and TRBJ2-5; TCRdb's D gene call, TRBD2, goes unchecked for lack of DNA. This CDR3 is 16 amino acids long. This chain's CDR3 is CASSLIPSGMGETQYF.

J is TRBJ2-3 and V is TRBV7-8. Germline CDR1 SGHVS, CDR2 FQNEAQ. The CDR3 length is 15 residues. CDR3 loop: CASSLAGDLRFTQYF.

V usage is TRBV27 and J usage is TRBJ2-2; TCRdb gives TRBD1 as the D gene, but with no DNA this cannot be confirmed. CDR3 length equals 15 residues. Looked up from germline, CDR1 is MNHEY and CDR2 is SMNVEV (reference sequence). CDR3 sequence: CASSPRTDNTGELFF.

J is TRBJ1-1 and V is TRBV7-9; TCRdb reports TRBD1, a call that lacks DNA to check it against. Germline V gene data show CDR1 as SEHNR and CDR2 as FQNEAQ (reference sequence). This CDR3 is built from 18 residues. CDR3 region: CASSQKRLGVGTLTEAFF.

The rearrangement links TRBV20-1 to TRBJ2-5; there is no DNA to check the TCRdb D call of TRBD1. This CDR3 region has 15 residues. Germline V gene sequence: CDR1 DFQATT, CDR2 SNEGSKA (reference sequence). The CDR3 sequence is CSARDGSRQQETQYF.

V and J are TRBV20-1 and TRBJ2-1. The CDR3 is 15 residues long. The germline V gene encodes CDR1 DFQATT and CDR2 SNEGSKA (reference sequence). CDR3 sequence: CSALPYRRSYNEQFF.

The chain has TRBV5-6 and TRBJ2-3; the TRBD2 assignment by TCRdb is unverifiable without DNA. The CDR3 has 14 residues. Germline CDR1 and CDR2: SGHDT and YYEEEE. CDR3 sequence reads: CASSHPSGRDTQYF.

The CDR3 sequence is CASSLGFAEQYF. The chain joins TRBV7-9 to TRBJ2-7. CDR3 size: 12 residues. Germline V gene lookup returns CDR1 SEHNR and CDR2 FQNEAQ (reference sequence).

V and J are TRBV28 and TRBJ2-1; without DNA, the TCRdb call of TRBD2 cannot be checked. CDR3 length: 16 amino acids. Germline CDR1 reads MDHEN; CDR2 reads SYDVKM. CDR3 residues: CASSDSGEVRYNEQFF.